Given below is one T cell receptor (beta chain) in context. Study processing details: Researchers report that nucleated cell counts were estimated from reference gene primer amplification. This table comes from immunoSEQ multiplex PCR, and its TCRdb copy is limited to in-frame clones, with some not included. The DNA was the basis for D and trimming; V, J and clone size are from that table. The sample carries about 270,000 clones, 70% to 90% recorded once. The data belong to a study of blood T cell repertoires in COVID-19. The CDR3 is 16 residues long. CDR1 is MNHEY and CDR2 is SVGAGI in the germline V gene. J gave up 2 bases and V 2 bases, and 7 bases lay outside the gene matches.

Source material: peripheral blood. The V and J genes are TRBV6-5 and TRBJ2-3, with TRBD1 identical over 7 bases. This clonotype was obtained from a woman aged 50 to 60 with active or convalescent COVID-19. The CDR3 bases are TGTGCCAGCAGTTACAACAGGGGATCGAACACAGATACGCAGTATTTT. It yields the protein CASSYNRGSNTDTQYF.